This T cell receptor beta chain was profiled in a study of blood T cell repertoires in COVID-19. Study at large: The United States, Italy and Spain supplied acute and convalescent COVID-19 samples. In each case, the material was cDNA or gDNA derived from T cells, B-cell-depleted T cells, or PBMCs.

Source study methods: Amplified reference gene primers provided the basis for estimating nucleated cell counts. The assay was immunoSEQ multiplex PCR, and TCRdb's table has in-frame clones only and misses some. The D gene and trimming were derived from the DNA, and the V and J assignments and clone size from that table. The sample yields roughly 140,000 clones, 80% to 90% seen once. The CDR3 totals 15 residues. The chain uses TRBV21-1 and TRBJ2-7; the table assigns TRBD1, which was not confirmed against the DNA. TRBV21-1 is a pseudogene. Input material: peripheral blood. The clonotype comes from a woman aged 55-75 years with active COVID-19. The CDR3 DNA is TGTGCCAGCAGCAAAGGGGACAGGGCTCGAATGGAGCAGTACTTC. As protein: CASSKGDRARMEQYF.